This passage covers 18 T cell receptor beta chains from one sample sequenced in a study of OX40 agonist ivuxolimab in advanced cancers. Generated by immunoSEQ multiplex PCR, the TCRdb table keeps only in-frame clones and is missing some. The data hold about 20,000 clones, with under 75% observed a single time. This specimen consisted of CD4+ or CD8+ T cells sorted from blood, obtained in a trial of the OX40 agonist ivuxolimab. The origin of the receptors is an adult with an advanced solid tumor such as melanoma, head and neck, liver or kidney cancer.

V is TRBV5-1 and J is TRBJ1-5; 7 bases agree with TRBD1. This CDR3 has 14 amino acids. Germline trimming cut 0 bases from V and 5 bases from J; bases unmatched to any gene: 2. CDR1 is SGHRS, CDR2 YFSETQ, per germline. For the CDR3, the DNA is TGCGCCAGCAGCTTGGGACAGGGAGATCAGCCCCAGCATTTT. It specifies CASSLGQGDQPQHF.

CDR3 sequence (DNA): TGTGCCAGCAGTTTATTCGTAGGGGGCTCCTACGAGCAGTACTTC. Protein sequence: CASSLFVGGSYEQYF. The chain carries TRBV27 and TRBJ2-5; a possible D gene is TRBD1 (6 bases). The J call may be in error: the DNA end matches TRBJ2-7 better. There are 15 residues in the CDR3. Germline CDR1 is MNHEY and CDR2 is SMNVEV (reference sequence).

This CDR3 is CASSIASIMGNQPQHF. The CDR3 nucleotides read TGTGCCAGTAGTATAGCTAGCATCATGGGCAATCAGCCCCAGCATTTT. The rearrangement joins TRBV19 to TRBJ1-5; no clear D. Germline V gene lookup returns CDR1 LNHDA and CDR2 SQIVND (reference sequence). V was clipped by 1 base and J by 2 bases, with 12 bases between them. The CDR3 spans 16 residues. Variable domain in full (rest from reference TRBV19 and TRBJ1-5): DGGITQSPKYLFRKEGQNVTLSCEQNLNHDAMYWYRQDPGQGLRLIYYSQIVNDFQKGDIAEGYSVSREKKESFPLTVTSAQKNPTAFYLCASSIASIMGNQPQHFGDGTRLSIL.

In this sample, this clone turned up once. The CDR3 reads CASSALSDRWSNEQFF. The CDR3 DNA sequence: TGTGCCAGCAGCGCACTATCGGACAGGTGGAGTAATGAGCAGTTCTTC. This sequence joins TRBV4-2 and TRBJ2-1, with 7 bases aligning to TRBD1. The CDR3 length is 16 residues. Germline CDR1 and CDR2: LGHNA and YNFKEQ. The V gene end was trimmed by 5 bases and the J gene end by 7 bases; junction bases not matched to a gene: 14.

This sequence joins TRBV7-9 and TRBJ2-1; the D gene is possibly TRBD1 (6 bases). In germline, CDR1 is SEHNR, CDR2 FQNEAQ (reference sequence). The CDR3 has 15 residues. V was shortened by 5 bases and J by 6 bases, with 17 bases between the two germline ends. The CDR3 spells CASSPAQGWFNEQFF. Written as DNA, the CDR3 is TGTGCCAGCAGCCCGGCGCAGGGGTGGTTCAATGAGCAGTTCTTC.

This chain connects TRBV28 to TRBJ1-6; D gene unclear. The CDR3 runs 15 residues. Germline-derived CDR1 and CDR2 are MDHEN and SYDVKM. The germline V and J ends were trimmed by 3 bases and 6 bases, with 12 bases remaining between them. The CDR3 here is CASSFFVNRNSPLHF. In DNA, the CDR3 is TGTGCCAGCAGTTTTTTTGTAAATCGTAATTCACCCCTCCACTTT.

This clone has just a few counts. Here the CDR3 reads CASSMGLEGYEQYF. DNA for the CDR3: TGTGCCAGTAGTATGGGCTTGGAGGGCTACGAGCAGTACTTC. This chain connects TRBV19 to TRBJ2-7; tentatively, D is TRBD2 (6 bases). The germline V and J ends were trimmed by 3 bases and 3 bases, with 12 bases remaining between them. CDR3 length: 14 amino acids. CDR1 LNHDA and CDR2 SQIVND come from the germline V gene (reference sequence).

V is TRBV7-3 and J is TRBJ1-6, with 9 bases lining up with TRBD1. This CDR3 is built from 16 residues. V shed 1 base, J shed 8 bases, and the junction held 6 bases outside the gene matches. Germline V gives CDR1 SGHTA, CDR2 FQGTGA. CDR3 residues: CASSLKGQGWDSPLHF. CDR3 in DNA: TGTGCCAGCAGCTTAAAAGGACAGGGGTGGGATTCACCCCTCCACTTT. The full variable domain, rest sourced from reference TRBV7-3 and TRBJ1-6, is GAGVSQTPSNKVTEKGKYVELRCDPISGHTALYWYRQSLGQGPEFLIYFQGTGAADDSGLPNDRFFAVRPEGSVSTLKIQRTERGDSAVYLCASSLKGQGWDSPLHFGNGTRLTVT.

This sequence joins TRBV27 and TRBJ1-2; D is ambiguous. The CDR3 is made up of 13 amino acids. V was pared by 2 bases and J by 7 bases, with 11 bases between. Germline V gene data show CDR1 as MNHEY and CDR2 as SMNVEV (reference sequence). In DNA, the CDR3 is TGTGCCAGCAGTTTAGGGGTGGGCGGTGGCTACACCTTC. Amino acids: CASSLGVGGGYTF.

This clone was seen once. The junction does not match germline at one end; this may be a read error. The chain employs TRBV12-5 and TRBJ2-1; weak D call: TRBD1 (5 bases). The CDR3 covers 13 residues. The V gene's germline CDR1 is LGHNT and CDR2 FRNRAP. The CDR3 sequence: CASASQGYNEQFF. In DNA form, the CDR3 reads TGTGCGAGTGCATCCCAGGGCTACAATGAGCAGTTCTTC.

This clone was observed once. The chain employs TRBV4-3 and TRBJ1-1; 11 bases match TRBD1. The junction had 6 bases not matched to a gene; V was cut back by 4 bases and J by 8 bases. This CDR3 has 14 amino acids. The germline gives CDR1 LGHNA, CDR2 YSLEER. Here the CDR3 DNA reads TGCGCCAGCAGCCCGGGACAGGGGGGTCCGGAAGCTTTCTTT. Protein sequence: CASSPGQGGPEAFF.

This chain connects TRBV5-1 to TRBJ1-1, with 7 bases fitting TRBD1. The V gene end was trimmed by 6 bases and the J gene end by 5 bases; junction bases not matched to a gene: 10. The CDR3 runs 14 residues. Germline values: CDR1 SGHRS, CDR2 YFSETQ. The CDR3 reads CASTYRVQGTEAFF. CDR3 nucleotides: TGCGCCAGCACTTACAGGGTACAGGGGACTGAAGCTTTCTTT.

About this clone: This could be a read error, since a much larger clone is one nucleotide away. The J gene is TRBJ1-4, the V gene TRBV9, with D maybe TRBD1 (6 bases). This CDR3 comprises 15 residues. Trimming removed 3 bases from V and 1 base from J, with 10 bases in between. CDR1 and CDR2 (germline): SGDLS, YYNGEE. CDR3 loop: CASSARGRTNEKLFF. The CDR3 DNA follows: TGTGCCAGCAGCGCCAGGGGCAGAACTAATGAAAAACTGTTTTTT.

This clone is medium-sized (0.01 to 0.1%). The chain links TRBV5-5 to TRBJ2-7; no clear D. Looked up from germline, CDR1 is SGHKS and CDR2 is YYEKEE (reference sequence). The ends were cut back, 2 bases at V and 3 bases at J, with 15 bases in the middle. The CDR3 is 15 residues long. The CDR3 loop is CASSFMPAGDYEQYF. The CDR3 nucleotides are TGTGCCAGCAGCTTCATGCCAGCAGGAGACTACGAGCAGTACTTC.

This clone was seen only a few times. The chain joins TRBV4-3 to TRBJ2-1; TRBD2 matches 7 bases. The CDR3 is 16 amino acids. Germline-derived CDR1 and CDR2 are LGHNA and YSLEER. Germline trimming cut 0 bases from V and 4 bases from J; bases unmatched to any gene: 6. This chain's CDR3 is CASSQDGAGRYNEQFF. The CDR3 DNA sequence: TGCGCCAGCAGCCAAGATGGAGCGGGACGATACAATGAGCAGTTCTTC.

This chain connects TRBV2 to TRBJ2-7, with TRBD1 as a possible D gene (6 bases). In germline, CDR1 is SNHLY, CDR2 FYNNEI. V lost 10 bases and J lost 4, with 20 bases in between. This CDR3 comprises 14 residues. The CDR3 region has the DNA TGTGCCACCCACAGGGATACTGGCTCATACGAGCAGTACTTC. Its translation: CATHRDTGSYEQYF.

The genes are TRBV4-3 and TRBJ1-2; perhaps TRBD1 as D (5 bases). CDR1 and CDR2 from the germline V gene are LGHNA and YSLEER. The CDR3 is made up of 17 amino acids. Between the trimmed V and J ends, which lost 0 bases and 4 bases, there was a span of 18 bases. DNA of the CDR3: TGCGCCAGCAGCCAAGATCGGGGGATTATCGGCGGCTATGGCTACACCTTC. The encoded protein is CASSQDRGIIGGYGYTF.

The chain carries TRBV7-2 and TRBJ1-1, with D perhaps matching TRBD1 (6 bases). The ends were cut back, 6 bases at V and 4 bases at J, with 6 bases in the middle. The length of the CDR3 is 11 residues. CDR1 and CDR2 (germline): SGHTA, FQGNSA. The CDR3 DNA follows: TGTGCCAGCAGGGGGGCCACTGAAGCTTTCTTT. It is translated as CASRGATEAFF.